The 32 T cell receptor beta chains below all came from one sample that was sequenced in a study of blood T cells in healthy people across ages. Primed by a sample-barcoded 5' primer and a J-beta primer mix, a second PCR proceeded for 7 to 11 cycles. TCRdb called the 5' RACE reads again in MiXCR, with one record for every CDR3 protein. The sample carries about 640,000 distinct CDR3 sequences, around three fifths recorded once. The sequenced sample was blood. The receptor source for this set is a man between 60 and 70 years old in good health.

V usage is TRBV2 and J usage is TRBJ2-3, with 9 bases aligning to TRBD1. Germline CDR1 SNHLY, CDR2 FYNNEI. Losses at the gene ends were 3 bases for V and 5 bases for J; bases not matched to a gene: 6. This CDR3 has 15 amino acids. CDR3 amino acids: CASSEDRGFKDTQYF. CDR3 coding DNA: TGTGCCAGCAGTGAGGACAGGGGTTTTAAAGATACGCAGTATTTT.

V is TRBV7-7 and J is TRBJ2-5, with D unresolved. The CDR3 has 14 residues. Trimming took off 1 base at V and 4 bases at J, with 10 bases between the two ends. Germline CDR1 is SSHAT and CDR2 is FNYEAQ (reference sequence). CDR3 in amino acids: CASSLGGGLETQYF. CDR3 bases: TGTGCCAGCAGCTTAGGAGGCGGTCTAGAGACCCAGTACTTC.

Only a few counts were recorded for this clonotype. V gene TRBV27 combines with J gene TRBJ1-4; D call uncertain. The V gene's germline CDR1 is MNHEY and CDR2 SMNVEV (reference sequence). The V end was cut by 3 bases, the J end by 8 bases, with 10 bases between. The CDR3 runs 13 residues. The CDR3 is CASSFRVGEKLFF. In DNA, the CDR3 is TGTGCCAGCAGTTTTAGGGTAGGGGAAAAACTGTTTTTT.

The chain employs TRBV9 and TRBJ2-1; D ambiguous. This CDR3 spans 13 amino acids. Trimming cost V 0 bases and J 5 bases, with 6 bases left between them. Germline V gene sequence: CDR1 SGDLS, CDR2 YYNGEE. This CDR3 reads CASSVGPNNEQFF. CDR3 DNA: TGTGCCAGCAGCGTAGGGCCGAACAATGAGCAGTTCTTC.

This chain links TRBV28 with TRBJ2-7; D not resolved. From germline, CDR1 is MDHEN and CDR2 SYDVKM. V lost 8 bases to trimming and J lost 0 bases, with 14 bases between them. This CDR3 has 14 amino acids. The CDR3 bases are TGTGCCAGCCACGGGCAGTTAAGCTCCTACGAGCAGTACTTC. Its translation: CASHGQLSSYEQYF.

CDR3: CASSGPRNTEAFF. Written as DNA, the CDR3 is TGCGCCAGCAGCGGACCCCGGAACACTGAAGCTTTCTTT. The rearrangement joins TRBV10-1 to TRBJ1-1, with D unresolved. Germline CDR1 reads WNHNN; CDR2 reads SYGVQD (reference sequence). The CDR3 consists of 13 residues. V lost 6 bases and J lost 1, with 9 bases in between.

Notes on this clonotype: Relative to the germline gene, one junction end is altered; a read error may explain this. V gene TRBV18 combines with J gene TRBJ1-1; TRBD1 might be the D (6 bases). Germline V gene lookup returns CDR1 KGHSH and CDR2 LQKENI. The CDR3 totals 14 residues. The CDR3 region is CASPPRGGGTEAFF. CDR3 DNA sequence: TGTGCCAGCCCACCAAGGGGGGGTGGCACTGAAGCTTTCTTT.

This clonotype was seen more than once but under ten times. V usage is TRBV20-1 and J usage is TRBJ2-3; tentative D call: TRBD2 (6 bases). The V and J ends lost 3 bases and 8 bases respectively, with 21 bases between them. The germline V gene has CDR1 DFQATT and CDR2 SNEGSKA (reference sequence). This CDR3 region has 15 residues. The CDR3 protein is CSASAEGSPHPTQYF. For the CDR3, the DNA is TGCAGTGCTAGTGCGGAGGGGAGCCCACACCCTACGCAGTATTTT.

The rearrangement uses TRBV29-1 and TRBJ2-5; D is possibly TRBD2 (7 bases). Trimming took off 0 bases at V and 1 base at J, with 24 bases between the two ends. The CDR3 consists of 19 residues. CDR1 is SQVTM and CDR2 is ANQGSEA in the germline V gene. The CDR3 sequence: CSVEDSRAGAVTSQETQYF. As DNA, the CDR3 is TGCAGCGTTGAAGATAGTAGGGCGGGGGCTGTAACATCCCAAGAGACCCAGTACTTC.

The chain combines TRBV6-5 with TRBJ1-1, with a weak D call TRBD1 (5 bases). Per germline, CDR1 MNHEY and CDR2 SVGAGI. The V end was cut by 7 bases, the J end by 10 bases, with 19 bases between. The CDR3 spans 13 residues. In nucleotides, the CDR3 is TGTGCCAGCACCCGGGGCACCGCAGGGAGAGCTTTCTTT. Translation: CASTRGTAGRAFF.

The V gene is TRBV5-1, the J gene TRBJ1-1; 10 bases are a match to TRBD1. The J segment lost 5 bases and the V segment lost 0 bases, leaving 7 bases of the junction unmatched. Germline V gene sequence: CDR1 SGHRS, CDR2 YFSETQ. This CDR3 is built from 16 residues. DNA for the CDR3: TGCGCCAGCAGCTTGGGGGACAGGGGAGCGGGAACTGAAGCTTTCTTT. Protein product: CASSLGDRGAGTEAFF.

The genes are TRBV6-4 and TRBJ1-1; D gene unclear. The ends were cut back, 0 bases at V and 5 bases at J, with 13 bases in the middle. The CDR3 runs 15 residues. Germline CDR1 and CDR2: MRHNA and SNTAGT. CDR3 coding DNA: TGTGCCAGCAGTGACTCCGCGGGTCCGGGGACTGAAGCTTTCTTT. Translated, it gives CASSDSAGPGTEAFF.

The chain has TRBV20-1 and TRBJ1-1, with TRBD1 matching over 8 bases. The CDR3 has 13 residues. J lost 3 bases, V lost 6 bases, and 6 bases had no gene match. Germline assignment: CDR1 DFQATT and CDR2 SNEGSKA (reference sequence). CDR3 coding DNA: TGCAGTGCCCGAACAGGGGGGGACACTGAAGCTTTCTTT. Amino acids: CSARTGGDTEAFF.

This clonotype was counted once. The V gene is TRBV15, the J gene TRBJ2-5; D unclear. V lost 0 bases to trimming and J lost 3 bases, with 11 bases between them. The CDR3 loop spans 15 amino acids. Germline V gene lookup returns CDR1 LNHNV and CDR2 YYDKDF (reference sequence). The CDR3 DNA follows: TGTGCCACCAGCAGAGATGTTGGGGAAAAAGAGACCCAGTACTTC. This codes for CATSRDVGEKETQYF.

As regards this clonotype: Given a much more abundant clone one base away, this may be a read error. The chain combines TRBV2 with TRBJ2-3; 8 bases line up with TRBD2. In germline, CDR1 is SNHLY, CDR2 FYNNEI. CDR3 length equals 13 residues. The CDR3 DNA reads TGTGCCAGCAGTACCCAGGGACTAGATATGCAGTATTTT. The encoded protein is CASSTQGLDMQYF.

The CDR3 spells CASSLSTGSGSPLHF. Here the CDR3 DNA reads TGTGCCAGCAGCCTCTCGACAGGATCCGGTTCACCCCTCCACTTT. The chain links TRBV7-2 to TRBJ1-6, with a weak D call TRBD1 (6 bases). Trimming took 5 bases from V and 9 from J, leaving 17 bases between them. The germline V gene has CDR1 SGHTA and CDR2 FQGNSA. The CDR3 extends over 15 amino acids.

This clonotype was seen a few times. V and J are TRBV7-2 and TRBJ1-2; D remains ambiguous. V shed 5 bases and J shed 4 bases, with 5 bases lying between them. Germline CDR1 is SGHTA and CDR2 is FQGNSA. The CDR3 is 11 amino acids. CDR3 protein: CASSPIYGYTF. CDR3 DNA sequence: TGTGCCAGCAGCCCGATCTATGGCTACACCTTC.

The genes are TRBV4-2 and TRBJ1-1; D unresolved. V gave up 1 base and J gave up 6 bases, with 18 bases separating them. CDR3 length: 16 amino acids. Germline V gene data show CDR1 as LGHNA and CDR2 as YNFKEQ. The chain's CDR3 is CASSQVRTGSDAEAFF. CDR3 nucleotide sequence: TGTGCCAGCAGCCAAGTACGTACCGGGTCCGATGCTGAAGCTTTCTTT.

The rearrangement joins TRBV2 to TRBJ1-5, with 7 bases aligning to TRBD1. The V gene's germline CDR1 is SNHLY and CDR2 FYNNEI. CDR3 length: 16 residues. The V gene end was trimmed by 8 bases and the J gene end by 3 bases; junction bases not matched to a gene: 13. As DNA, the CDR3 is TGTGCCAGCCTATACTCGGGACAGTTTTACAATCAGCCCCAGCATTTT. The encoded protein is CASLYSGQFYNQPQHF.

This clonotype was seen only a few times. J is TRBJ2-7 and V is TRBV6-5, with 7 bases fitting TRBD1. The better agreement between TRBJ2-5 and the DNA end casts doubt on the J call. Germline-derived CDR1 and CDR2 are MNHEY and SVGAGI. This CDR3 has 15 amino acids. For the CDR3, the DNA is TGTGCCAGCAGTTACTCCGGCAGGGGGTGGGAGACCCAGTACTTC. This sequence encodes CASSYSGRGWETQYF.

CDR3 bases: TGTGCCAGCAGTCCGACTCGGACAGGGAACTACGAGCAGTACTTC. It codes for CASSPTRTGNYEQYF. The chain uses TRBV27 and TRBJ2-7; 8 nucleotides align to TRBD1. CDR3 length equals 15 residues. Germline CDR1 and CDR2: MNHEY and SMNVEV (reference sequence). V shed 5 bases, J shed 3 bases, and the junction held 9 bases outside the gene matches.

This rearrangement joins TRBV20-1 to TRBJ1-5, with a tentative D call TRBD1 (5 bases). The germline V gene has CDR1 DFQATT and CDR2 SNEGSKA (reference sequence). CDR3 length: 15 residues. V lost 6 bases and J lost 5, with 20 bases in between. The DNA of the CDR3 is TGCAGTGCCTCCCCATGGACAACCGACGATCAGCCCCAGCATTTT. It yields the protein CSASPWTTDDQPQHF.

The CDR3 DNA sequence: TGTGCCAGCAGCAGACGGGTCCCCGGGACCGGGCATTCACCCCTCCACTTT. As protein: CASSRRVPGTGHSPLHF. The rearrangement joins TRBV6-1 to TRBJ1-6; D perhaps matches TRBD1 (5 bases). The CDR3 is made up of 17 amino acids. Trimming pared 6 bases from V and 8 bases from J, leaving 23 bases between. Germline loops: CDR1 MNHNS, CDR2 SASEGT.

The gene calls are TRBV27 and TRBJ2-1; TRBD2 aligns across 7 bases. V trimming: 4 bases; J trimming: 3 bases; junction bases outside the gene matches: 9. The CDR3 is 16 residues long. The germline CDR1 and CDR2 sequences are MNHEY and SMNVEV (reference sequence). The CDR3 is CASSSHLASGYNEQFF. The CDR3 DNA reads TGTGCCAGCAGTTCCCATCTGGCTAGCGGCTACAATGAGCAGTTCTTC.

This clonotype was recorded once. The V and J genes are TRBV19 and TRBJ1-5; D ambiguous. V gave up 4 bases and J gave up 2 bases, with 9 bases separating them. Germline values: CDR1 LNHDA, CDR2 SQIVND (reference sequence). CDR3 size: 14 residues. The CDR3 bases are TGTGCCAGTAGTAGGCAGGATGGCAATCAGCCCCAGCATTTT. This gives the protein CASSRQDGNQPQHF.

The V call is TRBV10-3, the J call TRBJ2-5; 14 bases line up with TRBD2. Germline V gene lookup returns CDR1 ENHRY and CDR2 SYGVKD. This CDR3 is built from 15 residues. The V and J ends lost 8 bases and 5 bases, in that order; junction bases with no gene match: 7. CDR3 loop: CAIAPTSGGAETQYF. CDR3 in DNA: TGTGCCATCGCCCCGACTAGCGGGGGGGCGGAGACCCAGTACTTC.

The gene calls are TRBV20-1 and TRBJ1-2; unclear D gene. CDR1 is DFQATT, CDR2 SNEGSKA, per germline (reference sequence). CDR3 length: 12 amino acids. V shed 7 bases and J shed 2 bases, with 11 bases lying between them. CDR3 in amino acids: CSVRTENYGYTF. The DNA for the CDR3 is TGCAGTGTTCGTACAGAGAACTATGGCTACACCTTC.

In this sample, this clonotype turned up a few times. The V call is TRBV20-1, the J call TRBJ2-1, with a possible D match to TRBD2 (5 bases). Germline loops: CDR1 DFQATT, CDR2 SNEGSKA (reference sequence). V lost 0 bases to trimming and J lost 5 bases, with 14 bases between them. The CDR3 spans 15 residues. CDR3 coding DNA: TGCAGTGCTAGAGATGGGAGCGGAGGAAACAATGAGCAGTTCTTC. Amino acid sequence: CSARDGSGGNNEQFF.

This clonotype was detected ten times or more. The junction does not match germline at one end; this may be a read error. The CDR3 coding sequence is TGTGCCAGCAGCTTGGACACTGAAGCTTTCTTT. The encoded protein is CASSLDTEAFF. The V and J genes are TRBV5-1 and TRBJ1-1; unclear D gene. The length of the CDR3 is 11 residues. Germline lookup yields CDR1 SGHRS and CDR2 YFSETQ.

The chain carries TRBV29-1 and TRBJ2-4; tentatively, D is TRBD2 (7 bases). This CDR3 is built from 13 residues. Germline lookup yields CDR1 SQVTM and CDR2 ANQGSEA. The V end was cut by 6 bases, the J end by 9 bases, with 18 bases between. The DNA of the CDR3 is TGCAGCGTGGAACAGGGACCGGGGGGCATTCAGTACTTC. Amino acids: CSVEQGPGGIQYF. The entire variable domain, with the rest obtained from reference TRBV29-1 and TRBJ2-4, is as follows: SAVISQKPSRDICQRGTSLTIQCQVDSQVTMMFWYRQQPGQSLTLIATANQGSEATYESGFVIDKFPISRPNLTFSTLTVSNMSPEDSSIYLCSVEQGPGGIQYFGAGTRLSVL.

In this sample, this clonotype turned up once. V and J are TRBV20-1 and TRBJ2-4; D may be TRBD1 or TRBD2 (5 bases each). Germline V lookup: CDR1 DFQATT, CDR2 SNEGSKA (reference sequence). The CDR3 is 17 amino acids. V lost 2 bases to trimming and J lost 0 bases, with 17 bases between them. The CDR3 loop is CSARKMEAGIAKNIQYF. The CDR3 bases are TGCAGTGCTAGAAAGATGGAGGCAGGGATAGCCAAAAACATTCAGTACTTC.

The chain has TRBV7-2 and TRBJ1-1, with D possibly TRBD1 on 6 matching bases. V lost 7 bases, J lost 0 bases, and 12 bases lay in between. Germline V gives CDR1 SGHTA, CDR2 FQGNSA. The CDR3 has 14 residues. CDR3 DNA sequence: TGTGCCAGCACCCGGGGGGCGGTGAACACTGAAGCTTTCTTT. It yields the protein CASTRGAVNTEAFF.